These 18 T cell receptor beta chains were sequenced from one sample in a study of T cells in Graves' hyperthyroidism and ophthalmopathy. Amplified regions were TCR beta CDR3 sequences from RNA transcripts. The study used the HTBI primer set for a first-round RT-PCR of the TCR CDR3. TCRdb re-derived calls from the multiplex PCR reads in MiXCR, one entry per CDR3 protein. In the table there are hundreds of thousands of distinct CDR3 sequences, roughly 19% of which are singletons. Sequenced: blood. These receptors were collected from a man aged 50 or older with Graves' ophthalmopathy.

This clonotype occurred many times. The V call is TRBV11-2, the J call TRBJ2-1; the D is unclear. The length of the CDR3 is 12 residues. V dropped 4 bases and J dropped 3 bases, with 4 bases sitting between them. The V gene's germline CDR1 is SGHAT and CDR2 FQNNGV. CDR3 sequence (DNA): TGTGCCAGCAGCTCTAACTACAATGAGCAGTTCTTC. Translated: CASSSNYNEQFF.

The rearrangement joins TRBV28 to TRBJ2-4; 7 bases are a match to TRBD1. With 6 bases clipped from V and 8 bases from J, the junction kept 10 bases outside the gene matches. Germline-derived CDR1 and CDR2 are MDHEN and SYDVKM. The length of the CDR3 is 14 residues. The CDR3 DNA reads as TGTGCCAGCAGCTCACAGGGGCCCATGGACATTCAGTACTTC. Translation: CASSSQGPMDIQYF. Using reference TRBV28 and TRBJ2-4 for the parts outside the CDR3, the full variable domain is DVKVTQSSRYLVKRTGEKVFLECVQDMDHENMFWYRQDPGLGLRLIYFSYDVKMKEKGDIPEGYSVSREKKERFSLILESASTNQTSMYLCASSSQGPMDIQYFGAGTRLSVL.

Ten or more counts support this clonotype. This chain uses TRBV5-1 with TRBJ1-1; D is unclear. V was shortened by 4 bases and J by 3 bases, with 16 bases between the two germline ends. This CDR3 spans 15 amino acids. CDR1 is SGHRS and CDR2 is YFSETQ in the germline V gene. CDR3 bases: TGCGCCAGCAGCCTCAACCAACAGACGGACACTGAAGCTTTCTTT. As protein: CASSLNQQTDTEAFF.

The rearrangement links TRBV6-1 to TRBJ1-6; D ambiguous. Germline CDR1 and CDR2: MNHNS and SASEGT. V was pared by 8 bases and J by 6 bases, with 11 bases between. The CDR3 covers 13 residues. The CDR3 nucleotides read TGTGCCAGCGGGCAGGAGATTAATTCACCCCTCCACTTT. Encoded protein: CASGQEINSPLHF.

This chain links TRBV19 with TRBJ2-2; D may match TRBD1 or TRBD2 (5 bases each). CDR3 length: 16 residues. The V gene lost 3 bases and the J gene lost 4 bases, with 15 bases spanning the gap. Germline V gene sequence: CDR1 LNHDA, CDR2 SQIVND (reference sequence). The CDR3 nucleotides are TGTGCCAGTAGTATGAGCAGGGCGGGTGGCACCGGGGAGCTGTTTTTT. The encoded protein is CASSMSRAGGTGELFF.

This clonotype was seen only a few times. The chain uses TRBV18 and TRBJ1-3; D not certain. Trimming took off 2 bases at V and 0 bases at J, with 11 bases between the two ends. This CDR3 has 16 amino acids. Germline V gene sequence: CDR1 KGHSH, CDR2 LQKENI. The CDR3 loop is CASSPDTADSGNTIYF. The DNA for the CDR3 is TGTGCCAGCTCACCAGACACGGCCGACTCTGGAAACACCATATATTTT.

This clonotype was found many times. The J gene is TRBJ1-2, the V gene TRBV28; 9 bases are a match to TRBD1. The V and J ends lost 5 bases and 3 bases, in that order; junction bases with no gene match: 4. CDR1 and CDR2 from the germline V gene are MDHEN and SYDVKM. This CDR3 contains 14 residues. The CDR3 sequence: CASSPGQGYYGYTF. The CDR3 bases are TGTGCCAGCAGTCCCGGACAGGGGTACTATGGCTACACCTTC.

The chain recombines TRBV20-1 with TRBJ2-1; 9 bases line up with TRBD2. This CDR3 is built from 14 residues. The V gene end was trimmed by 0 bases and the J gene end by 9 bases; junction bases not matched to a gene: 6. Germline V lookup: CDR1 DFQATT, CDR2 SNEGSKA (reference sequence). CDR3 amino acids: CSARDWLAGSEQFF. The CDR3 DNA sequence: TGCAGTGCTAGAGATTGGCTAGCGGGATCTGAGCAGTTCTTC.

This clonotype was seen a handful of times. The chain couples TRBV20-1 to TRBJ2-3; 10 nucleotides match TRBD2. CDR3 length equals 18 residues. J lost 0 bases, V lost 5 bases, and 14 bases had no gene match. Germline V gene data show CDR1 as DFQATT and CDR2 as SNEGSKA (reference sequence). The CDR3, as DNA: TGCAGTGCTCGGGGGGGGCTAGCGGGAGAGGGGAGCACAGATACGCAGTATTTT. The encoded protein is CSARGGLAGEGSTDTQYF.

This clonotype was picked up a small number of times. The CDR3 sequence: CASSLRGQGHGEQYF. The CDR3 region has the DNA TGTGCCAGCAGTTTAAGGGGACAGGGGCACGGCGAGCAGTACTTC. This chain uses TRBV28 with TRBJ2-7; 10 nucleotides align to TRBD1. This CDR3 region has 15 residues. V dropped 2 bases and J dropped 6; count of bases not matched to a gene: 7. Germline CDR1 and CDR2: MDHEN and SYDVKM.

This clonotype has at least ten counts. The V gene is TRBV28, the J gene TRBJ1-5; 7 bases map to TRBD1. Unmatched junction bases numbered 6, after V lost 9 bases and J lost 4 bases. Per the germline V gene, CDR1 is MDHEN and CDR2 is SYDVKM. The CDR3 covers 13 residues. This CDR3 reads CASRYRGNQPQHF. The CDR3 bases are TGTGCCAGTAGGTACAGGGGAAATCAGCCCCAGCATTTT.

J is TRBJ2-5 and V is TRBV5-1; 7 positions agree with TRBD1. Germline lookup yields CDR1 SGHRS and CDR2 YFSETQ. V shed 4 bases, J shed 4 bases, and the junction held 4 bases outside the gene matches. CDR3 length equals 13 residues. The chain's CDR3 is CASSLPGGETQYF. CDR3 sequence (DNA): TGCGCCAGCAGCCTACCAGGGGGAGAGACCCAGTACTTC.

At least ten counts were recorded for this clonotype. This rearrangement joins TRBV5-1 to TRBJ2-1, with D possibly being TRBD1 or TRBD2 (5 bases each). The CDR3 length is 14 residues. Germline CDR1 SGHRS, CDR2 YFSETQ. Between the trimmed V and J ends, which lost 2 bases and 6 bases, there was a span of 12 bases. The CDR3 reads CASSFGVRGNEQFF. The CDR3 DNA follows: TGCGCCAGCAGCTTCGGGGTAAGGGGCAATGAGCAGTTCTTC.

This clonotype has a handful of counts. The CDR3, as DNA: TGTGCCAGCAGCTTAGCCCGCGTAGCGGGAGTAACCTACGAGCAGTACTTC. Its protein product is CASSLARVAGVTYEQYF. The gene calls are TRBV11-2 and TRBJ2-7, with 9 bases lining up with TRBD2. This CDR3 is built from 17 residues. Germline lookup yields CDR1 SGHAT and CDR2 FQNNGV. Unmatched junction bases numbered 9, after V lost 1 base and J lost 2 bases.

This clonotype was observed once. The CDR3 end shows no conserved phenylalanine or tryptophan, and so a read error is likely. The CDR3 sequence is CASSDPNRSTGELFS. The CDR3 region has the DNA TGTGCCAGCAGTGATCCCAACAGGAGCACCGGGGAGCTGTTTTCT. The chain couples TRBV6-1 to TRBJ2-2; TRBD1 is a possible D gene (5 bases). Germline V gene lookup returns CDR1 MNHNS and CDR2 SASEGT. The V end lost 3 bases, the J end lost 4 bases, and 12 bases lay between the germline ends. The CDR3 extends over 15 amino acids.

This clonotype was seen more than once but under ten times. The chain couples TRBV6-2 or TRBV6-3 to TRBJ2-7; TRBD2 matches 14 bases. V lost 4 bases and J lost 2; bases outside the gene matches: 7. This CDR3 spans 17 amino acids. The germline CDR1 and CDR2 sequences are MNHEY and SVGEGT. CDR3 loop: CASSSPGLAGATYEQYF. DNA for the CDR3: TGTGCCAGCAGTTCGCCGGGACTAGCGGGAGCAACCTACGAGCAGTACTTC.

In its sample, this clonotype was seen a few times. CDR3 bases: TGTGCCAGCAGCCAGGGGGGCTTGAGCTCCTACGAGCAGTACTTC. Translating gives CASSQGGLSSYEQYF. This sequence joins TRBV7-9 and TRBJ2-7; D possibly corresponds to TRBD1 (7 bases). Trimming took 5 bases from V and 0 from J, leaving 14 bases between them. Germline CDR1 is SEHNR and CDR2 is FQNEAQ (reference sequence). The CDR3 is 15 amino acids.

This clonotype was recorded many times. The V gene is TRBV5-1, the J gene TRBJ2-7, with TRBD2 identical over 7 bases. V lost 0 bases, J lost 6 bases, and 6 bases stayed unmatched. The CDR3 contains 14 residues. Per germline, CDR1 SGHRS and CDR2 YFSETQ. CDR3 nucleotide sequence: TGCGCCAGCAGCTTGGCGGCGGGAGCTGGCGAGCAGTACTTC. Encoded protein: CASSLAAGAGEQYF.